Each of the 2 T cell receptor beta chains below was sequenced from the same sample in a study of cytomegalovirus exposure and HLA in healthy donors. The PCR employed 60 Vbeta primers together with 13 Jbeta primers. The protocol was immunoSEQ multiplex PCR, while the TCRdb copy is restricted to in-frame clones and leaves out a portion. The sample carries roughly 220,000 clones, under 80% recorded once. The sample consisted of PBMCs. The receptor source for this set is a woman in her twenties or thirties in good health and CMV-seronegative.

The rearrangement uses TRBV27 and TRBJ1-2; TRBD1 agrees at 8 bases. The CDR3 contains 14 residues. CDR1 and CDR2 (germline): MNHEY, SMNVEV (reference sequence). V lost 6 bases and J lost 7; bases outside the gene matches: 10. The CDR3 here is CASSLRDRTSGYTF. Written as DNA, the CDR3 is TGTGCCAGCAGCCTCAGGGACAGGACAAGTGGCTACACCTTC.

The genes are TRBV6-5 and TRBJ2-5, with a weak D call TRBD2 (5 bases). The CDR3 runs 15 residues. The germline V gene encodes CDR1 MNHEY and CDR2 SVGAGI. V lost 4 bases, J lost 4 bases, and 16 bases lay in between. The CDR3 loop is CASSSRDHKGETQYF. Written as DNA, the CDR3 is TGTGCCAGCAGTTCCCGGGATCACAAGGGAGAGACCCAGTACTTC.